This is a list of T cell receptor beta chains from one sample in a study of blood T cells in healthy people across ages. Each CDR3 protein is one row after TCRdb ran MiXCR on the 5' RACE reads. Here the sample spans approximately 800,000 distinct CDR3 sequences, about 46% being singletons. Sequencing used blood. The receptors shown here come from a man aged 80 or over in good health. The CDR3 runs from the conserved cysteine through the conserved F or W. A D gene is named only where the DNA matches it firmly. Where a row states a size, it is once, few, many or the class of an expanded clone; other rows omit it.

size,D,J,V,CDR3,DNA
NA,NA,TRBJ2-7,TRBV7-2,CASSNSRFYEQYF,TGTGCCAGCAGTAATTCAAGATTCTACGAGCAGTACTTC
few,NA,TRBJ2-7,TRBV9,CASSLGLRDYEQYF,TGTGCCAGCAGTCTTGGCCTGCGGGACTACGAGCAGTACTTC
few,TRBD2,TRBJ2-5,TRBV7-9,CASSLDLAGGPSEETQYF,TGTGCCAGCAGCTTAGATCTAGCGGGAGGGCCCTCAGAAGAGACCCAGTACTTC
few,TRBD2,TRBJ2-1,TRBV2,CASRSGTSGRNEQFF,TGTGCCAGCAGGTCCGGGACTAGCGGGAGGAATGAGCAGTTCTTC
NA,NA,TRBJ2-7,TRBV18,CASSPRGGEEQYF,TGTGCCAGCTCACCACGGGGGGGCGAGGAGCAGTACTTC
NA,TRBD2,TRBJ2-2,TRBV30,CAWSKGLAENTGELFF,TGTGCCTGGAGTAAGGGACTAGCGGAGAACACCGGGGAGCTGTTTTTT
few,TRBD2,TRBJ2-1,TRBV20-1,CSARTLAGVWNEQFF,TGCAGTGCTAGAACACTAGCGGGCGTGTGGAATGAGCAGTTCTTC
few,NA,TRBJ2-3,TRBV30,CAWTNSWDTQYF,TGTGCCTGGACGAATAGTTGGGATACGCAGTATTTT
many,TRBD1,TRBJ2-4,TRBV20-1,CSAQTGFDKNIQYF,TGCAGTGCGCAGACAGGGTTTGACAAAAACATTCAGTACTTC
many,TRBD1,TRBJ2-5,TRBV5-1,CASSIAGTGGFETQYF,TGCGCCAGCAGCATTGCCGGGACAGGGGGCTTTGAGACCCAGTACTTC
NA,NA,TRBJ2-7,TRBV6-5,CASSYSNRESYEQYF,TGTGCCAGCAGTTACTCGAACAGGGAGTCCTACGAGCAGTACTTC
many,TRBD2,TRBJ2-3,TRBV29-1,CSVVLAGGPDTQYF,TGCAGCGTTGTTTTGGCGGGAGGGCCAGATACGCAGTATTTT
NA,NA,TRBJ2-1,TRBV6-5,CASSYSIAESSYNEQFF,TGTGCCAGCAGTTACTCGATAGCGGAGAGCTCCTACAATGAGCAGTTCTTC
NA,TRBD2,TRBJ2-1,TRBV7-2,CASSWDSGRAYNEQFF,TGTGCCAGCAGCTGGGATAGCGGGAGGGCCTACAATGAGCAGTTCTTC
many,TRBD1,TRBJ2-3,TRBV6-5,CASSTTGVADTQYF,TGTGCCAGCAGTACGACAGGGGTGGCAGATACGCAGTATTTT
NA,NA,TRBJ1-1,TRBV7-2,CAGSLTENTEAFF,TGTGCCGGCAGCTTAACAGAGAACACTGAAGCTTTCTTT
many,NA,TRBJ2-7,TRBV12-3/TRBV12-4,CASSTDSYEQYF,TGTGCCAGCAGCACGGACTCCTACGAGCAGTACTTC
few,TRBD2,TRBJ2-7,TRBV11-3,CASSRRLAGAFYEQYF,TGTGCCAGCAGCCGTCGACTAGCGGGAGCTTTCTACGAGCAGTACTTC
NA,NA,TRBJ2-7,TRBV7-2,CASSLAGGGDLNAYEQYF,TGTGCCAGCAGCTTAGCCGGTGGCGGAGACCTAAATGCCTACGAGCAGTACTTC
NA,TRBD2,TRBJ2-1,TRBV29-1,CSGSVPGGRDEQFF,TGCAGCGGGTCGGTTCCGGGGGGTAGGGATGAGCAGTTCTTC
once,NA,TRBJ1-2,TRBV12-3/TRBV12-4,CTSSSPRGTGGDGYTF,TGTACCAGCAGTTCACCTAGAGGGACGGGAGGAGATGGCTACACCTTC
few,TRBD2,TRBJ2-3,TRBV3-1,CASSPRTSGTYTDTQYF,TGTGCCAGCAGCCCCCGGACTAGCGGGACCTACACAGATACGCAGTATTTT
NA,NA,TRBJ2-1,TRBV10-3,CAISESKLYNEQFF,TGTGCCATCAGTGAGTCGAAACTTTACAATGAGCAGTTCTTC
NA,NA,TRBJ2-1,TRBV20-1,CRAQTRGSYSEQFF,TGCAGGGCTCAAACTAGAGGCTCCTACAGTGAGCAGTTCTTC
NA,TRBD1,TRBJ1-2,TRBV20-1,CSARVGTGDGGYTF,TGCAGTGCTAGAGTTGGGACAGGGGATGGGGGCTACACCTTC
few,TRBD2,TRBJ2-7,TRBV19,CASSSGTSGSKGYEQYF,TGTGCCAGTAGTTCGGGGACTAGCGGGAGCAAGGGCTACGAGCAGTACTTC
NA,TRBD1,TRBJ1-1,TRBV7-2,CASSQRTGLNTEAFF,TGTGCCAGCAGCCAACGGACAGGGTTGAACACTGAAGCTTTCTTT
NA,TRBD1,TRBJ1-2,TRBV12-3/TRBV12-4,CASTQQGTGGYTF,TGTGCCAGCACCCAACAGGGGACGGGCGGCTACACCTTC
NA,TRBD2,TRBJ2-4,TRBV9,CASSVVGGADIQYF,TGTGCCAGCAGCGTAGTCGGGGGGGCTGACATTCAGTACTTC
NA,TRBD2,TRBJ2-7,TRBV12-3/TRBV12-4,CASSFRDYNEQYF,TGTGCCAGCAGTTTTCGGGACTACAATGAGCAGTACTTC
NA,NA,TRBJ2-3,TRBV24-1,CATSLDSLTDTQYF,TGTGCCACCAGTTTGGACAGCCTCACAGATACGCAGTATTTT
NA,NA,TRBJ1-5,TRBV7-2,CASSLGGLQPQHF,TGTGCCAGCAGCTTAGGAGGGCTACAGCCCCAGCATTTT
NA,TRBD2,TRBJ2-4,TRBV20-1,CSARREVAKNIQYF,TGCAGTGCTAGGCGGGAGGTAGCCAAAAACATTCAGTACTTC
NA,NA,TRBJ2-7,TRBV6-2/TRBV6-3,CASLSGVSLANEQYF,TGTGCCAGCCTATCTGGAGTCTCCTTGGCGAATGAGCAGTACTTC
NA,TRBD1,TRBJ1-2,TRBV6-5,CASSYRGGTGRGANYGYTF,TGTGCCAGCAGTTACCGCGGTGGGACAGGGAGGGGAGCTAACTATGGCTACACCTTC
NA,TRBD1,TRBJ1-1,TRBV29-1,CSGAQGGDTEAFF,TGCAGCGGGGCCCAGGGGGGCGACACTGAAGCTTTCTTT
NA,NA,TRBJ2-1,TRBV20-1,CSARDFSPGSYNEQFF,TGCAGTGCTAGAGACTTTTCTCCAGGCTCCTACAATGAGCAGTTCTTC
NA,NA,TRBJ1-1,TRBV7-6,CASSLKAGHLNTEAFF,TGTGCCAGCAGCTTAAAGGCGGGACATTTGAACACTGAAGCTTTCTTT
NA,NA,TRBJ2-5,TRBV6-2/TRBV6-3,CAIQRKQETQYF,TGTGCCATTCAGCGGAAACAAGAGACCCAGTACTTC
once,TRBD1,TRBJ1-6,TRBV20-1,CSAPRTGGNSPLHF,TGCAGTGCGCCCCGGACAGGGGGGAATTCACCCCTCCACTTT
few,NA,TRBJ2-5,TRBV6-2/TRBV6-3,CASTQRQTGKETQYF,TGTGCCAGCACCCAGCGACAGACTGGGAAAGAGACCCAGTACTTC
NA,NA,TRBJ2-1,TRBV20-1,CSASGPAEQRSYNEQFF,TGCAGTGCGTCGGGACCAGCGGAACAGCGCTCCTACAATGAGCAGTTCTTC
once,NA,TRBJ2-5,TRBV6-2/TRBV6-3,CANSYPSVKQYF,TGTGCCAACAGTTACCCCAGTGTGAAGCAGTACTTC
NA,NA,TRBJ2-5,TRBV6-6,CASSPERTQYF,TGTGCCAGCAGTCCCGAGAGGACCCAGTACTTC
many,TRBD2,TRBJ2-1,TRBV29-1,CSVDGLAVSYNEQFF,TGCAGCGTTGATGGACTAGCGGTCTCCTACAATGAGCAGTTCTTC
NA,NA,TRBJ2-5,TRBV10-3,CAISSKGSQETQYF,TGTGCCATCAGTTCCAAAGGCAGCCAAGAGACCCAGTACTTC
many,TRBD2,TRBJ2-1,TRBV29-1,CSVGAVGTSGTSYNEQFF,TGCAGCGTTGGGGCGGTCGGGACTAGCGGGACCTCCTACAATGAGCAGTTCTTC
NA,NA,TRBJ1-4,TRBV3-1,CASSPDPTNEKLFF,TGTGCCAGCAGCCCGGACCCAACTAATGAAAAACTGTTTTTT
few,NA,TRBJ2-1,TRBV6-5,CASSYGGLENEQFF,TGTGCCAGCAGTTACGGGGGACTGGAAAATGAGCAGTTCTTC
NA,TRBD1,TRBJ2-5,TRBV7-3,CASSLMGQGGETQYF,TGTGCCAGCAGCTTAATGGGACAGGGTGGAGAGACCCAGTACTTC
NA,NA,TRBJ2-7,TRBV30,CAWSVNTWAYEQYF,TGTGCCTGGAGTGTAAACACCTGGGCCTACGAGCAGTACTTC
many,NA,TRBJ2-7,TRBV29-1,CSVGNPGGGTLSYEQYF,TGCAGCGTTGGTAATCCAGGGGGGGGGACCCTCTCCTACGAGCAGTACTTC
NA,TRBD1,TRBJ2-1,TRBV20-1,CSAGGGTGTDNEQFF,TGCAGTGCTGGGGGCGGGACAGGGACTGACAATGAGCAGTTCTTC
few,NA,TRBJ2-7,TRBV6-2/TRBV6-3,CASSYGLVYEQYF,TGTGCCAGCAGTTATGGGCTAGTCTACGAGCAGTACTTC
NA,NA,TRBJ2-2,TRBV6-5,CAAVGAGEGGELFF,TGTGCCGCCGTCGGTGCAGGAGAAGGCGGGGAGCTGTTTTTT
NA,NA,TRBJ2-5,TRBV28,CASSDPNWETQYF,TGTGCCAGCAGTGATCCTAATTGGGAGACCCAGTACTTC
NA,TRBD2,TRBJ2-5,TRBV10-3,CAISDSSGVFQETQYF,TGTGCCATCAGTGATAGTAGCGGGGTATTCCAAGAGACCCAGTACTTC
many,NA,TRBJ2-3,TRBV24-1,CATSEAGQNTDTQYF,TGTGCCACCAGTGAGGCAGGACAGAACACAGATACGCAGTATTTT
once,TRBD2,TRBJ2-4,TRBV2,CASSGAGSGKNIQYF,TGTGCCAGCAGCGGAGCGGGATCGGGCAAAAACATTCAGTACTTC
NA,TRBD2,TRBJ2-7,TRBV20-1,CSARPPGGSYNEQYF,TGCAGTGCTCGCCCGCCGGGGGGATCCTACAATGAGCAGTACTTC